This TCR beta chain was captured by sequencing in a study of T cell repertoires in cytomegalovirus infection. Across the study: CMV epitopes used comprised recently identified HLA-C-restricted ones and well-studied HLA-B-restricted ones. Based on public TCR beta signatures, there were indications of CMV infection and of a matching HLA type.

The sample holds a few counts of this clonotype. Its antigen remains unknown. This CDR3 comprises 15 residues. Per the germline V gene, CDR1 is MNHNY and CDR2 is SVGAGI (reference sequence). Trimming took 2 bases from V and 4 from J, leaving 14 bases between them. Findings of the study overall: There were HLA-C-restricted CMV-specific TCR beta clonotypes dominating the ex vivo response. CMV carriers having the relevant HLA were flagged by cumulative public TCR beta family frequency.

Each CDR3 protein is one row after TCRdb ran MiXCR on the reads. This sample has approximately 910,000 distinct CDR3 sequences, with about 33% found just once. This TCR came from a human donor in good health (CMV status not recorded). Some clones in this sample may be carry-over from other donors' samples. The chain recombines TRBV6-6 with TRBJ1-2; D possibly corresponds to TRBD1 (6 bases). Sequencing was performed on cultured CD8+ T cells from PBMCs, taken from culture after CMV antigen stimulation. The CDR3 reads CASSYGLDSSYGYTF. The CDR3 coding sequence is TGTGCCAGCAGTTACGGATTGGACAGCTCCTATGGCTACACCTTC.